Following are 27 T cell receptor beta chains from one sample sequenced in a study of molecular identifiers for immune sequencing clone quantification listed by TCRdb under 2018. The library came from PCR. For sequencing, an Illumina HiSeq 4000 was employed. TCRdb took the public reads, trimmed them with fastp at Q25, ran MiXCR for clone calling and kept in-frame beta chains. Each CDR3 protein gets just one entry, which takes the most common genes and DNA from the rows behind it. This sample gives 60,000 to 75,000 distinct CDR3 sequences in total; 15% to 20% of them show up just once. The ten largest clones represent 1.4% of the sample. Material: naive CD8+ T cells from blood, with Jurkat cell RNA spiked in. The sample's cell subset or site label, decoded: FACS-sorted CD8+CD4-CCR7+CD45RA+ naive T cells. The receptors stem from a human donor in good health. Some libraries in this study had Jurkat cell RNA spiked in.

This clonotype was recorded at least ten times. The V and J genes are TRBV28 and TRBJ2-7; tentatively, D is TRBD1 (5 bases). CDR1 is MDHEN and CDR2 is SYDVKM in the germline V gene. The CDR3 spans 14 residues. Trimming removed 3 bases at V and 4 bases at J, with 13 bases between. Here the CDR3 DNA reads TGTGCCAGCAGTTTTGCAGGGAAGCCGTACGAGCAGTACTTC. Translating gives CASSFAGKPYEQYF.

This clonotype was detected many times. This chain links TRBV6-2 or TRBV6-3 with TRBJ1-5, with a weak D call TRBD1 (5 bases). The germline V gene encodes CDR1 MNHEY and CDR2 SVGEGT. The V and J ends lost 2 bases and 9 bases respectively, with 20 bases between them. The CDR3 has 16 residues. The CDR3 DNA reads TGTGCCAGCAGTTACCCTCTCGGGGGTGGGGGGGGGCCCCAGCATTTT. This codes for CASSYPLGGGGGPQHF.

The sample holds many counts of this clonotype. This chain joins TRBV6-6 and TRBJ2-1, with a possible D match to TRBD2 (6 bases). This CDR3 is built from 12 residues. Per germline, CDR1 MNHNY and CDR2 SVGAGI (reference sequence). With 7 bases removed from V and 7 bases from J, the gap between germline ends came to 11 bases. The CDR3 nucleotides read TGTGCCAGCAACCGCGCGGGGAATGAGCAGTTCTTC. Its translation: CASNRAGNEQFF.

This clonotype was seen ten or more times. This sequence joins TRBV20-1 and TRBJ2-5; tentatively, D is TRBD1 (6 bases). Germline assignment: CDR1 DFQATT and CDR2 SNEGSKA (reference sequence). The CDR3 has 12 amino acids. The V end was cut by 6 bases, the J end by 5 bases, with 13 bases between. The CDR3 region has the DNA TGCAGTGCGCCGCAGGGGCCGGAGACCCAGTACTTC. It is translated as CSAPQGPETQYF.

This clonotype has ten or more counts. The genes are TRBV7-9 and TRBJ2-3, with 11 nucleotides matching TRBD2. Trimming at V came to 6 bases and at J to 4 bases, leaving 9 bases not matched to a gene. The CDR3 extends over 16 amino acids. Germline values: CDR1 SEHNR, CDR2 FQNEAQ (reference sequence). CDR3 region: CASSLPGLAEADTQYF. For the CDR3, the DNA is TGTGCCAGCAGTCTACCGGGACTAGCGGAAGCAGATACGCAGTATTTT.

The sample holds many counts of this clonotype. The chain uses TRBV28 and TRBJ2-7; weak D call: TRBD1 (6 bases). The length of the CDR3 is 14 residues. Germline CDR1 reads MDHEN; CDR2 reads SYDVKM. Trimming pared 5 bases from V and 3 bases from J, leaving 14 bases between. CDR3 coding DNA: TGTGCCAGCAGTCCACCGGGACAATACTACGAGCAGTACTTC. This gives the protein CASSPPGQYYEQYF.

This clonotype was seen only a few times. A much larger clonotype is one base distant, so this may be a read error. The rearrangement uses TRBV29-1 and TRBJ1-2; D is undetermined. This CDR3 is 11 amino acids long. Germline CDR1 SQVTM, CDR2 ANQGSEA. The CDR3 nucleotides read TGCAGCGTTGTCGATAACTATGACTACACCTTC. Translation: CSVVDNYDYTF.

This clonotype was seen a handful of times. The CDR3 reads CAWSGLADEQYF. The CDR3 bases are TGTGCCTGGAGTGGACTAGCGGACGAGCAGTACTTC. The genes are TRBV30 and TRBJ2-7; 9 bases are a match to TRBD2. This CDR3 has 12 residues. V lost 1 base, J lost 5 bases, and 0 bases stayed unmatched. Looked up from germline, CDR1 is GTSNPN and CDR2 is SVGIG (reference sequence).

Ten or more counts support this clonotype. The gene calls are TRBV14 and TRBJ2-7; D unclear. V lost 0 bases, J lost 9 bases, and 18 bases lay in between. The CDR3 totals 15 residues. The germline V gene has CDR1 SGHDN and CDR2 FVKESK. DNA for the CDR3: TGTGCCAGCAGCCAAGATAAGGACCGGCCCCACGTGCAGTACTTC. Its translation is CASSQDKDRPHVQYF.

This clonotype was detected many times. This chain joins TRBV20-1 and TRBJ2-2, with no clear D. The germline gives CDR1 DFQATT, CDR2 SNEGSKA (reference sequence). V was trimmed by 2 bases and J by 7 bases, leaving 11 bases between them. The CDR3 sequence is 13 residues long. CDR3 DNA: TGCAGTGCTAGATTGGGCCTAGGCGGGGAGCTGTTTTTT. It specifies CSARLGLGGELFF.

Regarding this clonotype: This likely comes from a read error, as the CDR3 has no conserved phenylalanine or tryptophan at its end. This chain joins TRBV6-2 or TRBV6-3 and TRBJ1-2; D call uncertain. V was shortened by 2 bases and J by 0 bases, with 10 bases between the two germline ends. Per germline, CDR1 MNHEY and CDR2 SVGEGT. The length of the CDR3 is 15 residues. CDR3 bases: TGTGCCAGCAGTTACCCGCCGGAGTCTAACTATGGCTACACCCTC. This gives the protein CASSYPPESNYGYTL.

This clonotype was seen many times. The chain uses TRBV7-8 and TRBJ2-1; no clear D. V dropped 1 base and J dropped 5 bases, with 9 bases sitting between them. Germline CDR1 reads SGHVS; CDR2 reads FQNEAQ. This CDR3 has 14 amino acids. The DNA of the CDR3 is TGTGCCAGCAGCTTAGAAGGGCGCCACAATGAGCAGTTCTTC. Translated: CASSLEGRHNEQFF.

This chain uses TRBV5-4 with TRBJ2-7; tentative D call: TRBD2 (5 bases). The CDR3 consists of 14 residues. CDR1 is SGHNT and CDR2 is YYREEE in the germline V gene (reference sequence). V lost 4 bases to trimming and J lost 0 bases, with 11 bases between them. CDR3 bases: TGTGCCAGCAGCGAAGAGGGTAGCTCCTACGAGCAGTACTTC. Its protein product is CASSEEGSSYEQYF.

Regarding this clonotype: A much larger clone sits a single nucleotide away, making a read error possible. V usage is TRBV11-2 and J usage is TRBJ2-7; no definite D call. The CDR3 consists of 13 residues. The V and J ends lost 3 bases and 3 bases respectively, with 9 bases between them. Germline V gene lookup returns CDR1 SGHAT and CDR2 FQNNGV. The CDR3 bases are TGTGCCAGCAGCTTGCCAGGCGACTACGAGCAGTACTTC. As protein: CASSLPGDYEQYF.

The V and J genes are TRBV5-3 and TRBJ1-1; perhaps TRBD1 as D (5 bases). TRBV5-3 is an ORF; its function is uncertain. CDR3 length: 11 amino acids. The V end lost 8 bases, the J end lost 10 bases, and 15 bases lay between the germline ends. CDR3 sequence reads: CASIGARGAFF. CDR3 nucleotide sequence: TGTGCCAGCATCGGGGCGAGGGGAGCTTTCTTT.

The rearrangement links TRBV3-1 to TRBJ2-2; D call uncertain. CDR1 is LGHDT and CDR2 is YNNKEL in the germline V gene (reference sequence). This CDR3 has 15 residues. The germline V and J ends were trimmed by 2 bases and 3 bases, with 10 bases remaining between them. CDR3 in amino acids: CASSQIMDYTGELFF. The CDR3 DNA reads TGTGCCAGCAGCCAAATCATGGATTACACCGGGGAGCTGTTTTTT.

This clonotype was seen ten or more times. The V gene is TRBV4-1, the J gene TRBJ1-1; 8 bases fit TRBD1. The CDR3 has 15 residues. V was clipped by 2 bases and J by 4 bases; unmatched bases: 6. Germline lookup yields CDR1 MGHRA and CDR2 YSYEKL. This CDR3 is CASSQNQGAGTEAFF. Written as DNA, the CDR3 is TGCGCCAGCAGCCAAAACCAGGGGGCGGGCACTGAAGCTTTCTTT.

At least ten counts were recorded for this clonotype. DNA for the CDR3: TGTGCCACCAGTGACTCTCACAGGGGCCCACCCACAGATACGCAGTATTTT. Translated, it gives CATSDSHRGPPTDTQYF. This chain uses TRBV24-1 with TRBJ2-3; 7 bases fit TRBD1. The V gene end was trimmed by 4 bases and the J gene end by 2 bases; junction bases not matched to a gene: 11. Germline V gene sequence: CDR1 KGHDR, CDR2 SFDVKD. The CDR3 sequence is 17 residues long.

Of note for this clonotype: Possible read error: a much larger clone is one base away. This CDR3 is CASNFSGNSNQPQHF. The CDR3 DNA reads as TGTGCCAGCAACTTTTCGGGGAATAGCAATCAGCCCCAGCATTTT. The V call is TRBV11-2, the J call TRBJ1-5; the D is unclear. Trimming cost V 7 bases and J 0 bases, with 13 bases left between them. Per the germline V gene, CDR1 is SGHAT and CDR2 is FQNNGV. CDR3 length equals 15 residues.

This sequence joins TRBV7-6 and TRBJ1-1, with a possible D match to TRBD1 (5 bases). The CDR3 runs to 17 residues. With 5 bases removed from V and 2 bases from J, the gap between germline ends came to 21 bases. Per germline, CDR1 SGHVS and CDR2 FNYEAQ. CDR3 in DNA: TGTGCCAGCAGCCTGTCCCCCAGTCTGGGGGAAAACACTGAAGCTTTCTTT. Its protein product is CASSLSPSLGENTEAFF.

This clonotype was seen many times. The V gene is TRBV29-1, the J gene TRBJ1-3, with TRBD1 identical over 9 bases. The trim removed 4 bases at V and 4 bases at J, leaving 5 bases unmatched. This CDR3 region has 14 residues. Germline-derived CDR1 and CDR2 are SQVTM and ANQGSEA. The CDR3: CSVVGQGYGNTIYF. For the CDR3, the DNA is TGCAGCGTTGTTGGACAGGGGTACGGAAACACCATATATTTT.

This clonotype occurred a few times. The J gene is TRBJ2-7, the V gene TRBV20-1; TRBD1 aligns across 7 bases. From germline, CDR1 is DFQATT and CDR2 SNEGSKA (reference sequence). The CDR3 is 15 amino acids. The trim removed 0 bases at V and 0 bases at J, leaving 5 bases unmatched. CDR3 loop: CSARDQGQSSYEQYF. CDR3 sequence (DNA): TGCAGTGCTAGAGATCAGGGACAGTCCTCCTACGAGCAGTACTTC.

This clonotype was observed at least ten times. V and J are TRBV20-1 and TRBJ2-7, with a tentative D call TRBD2 (5 bases). The CDR3 covers 13 residues. Between the trimmed V and J ends, which lost 5 bases and 0 bases, there was a span of 11 bases. Looked up from germline, CDR1 is DFQATT and CDR2 is SNEGSKA (reference sequence). Here the CDR3 DNA reads TGCAGTGCTGACTCCGGGAACTCCTACGAGCAGTACTTC. It is translated as CSADSGNSYEQYF.

This clonotype occurred many times. V usage is TRBV18 and J usage is TRBJ1-2; 10 bases are a match to TRBD1. V lost 2 bases and J lost 6; bases outside the gene matches: 6. There are 15 residues in the CDR3. Germline V lookup: CDR1 KGHSH, CDR2 LQKENI. CDR3 loop: CASSPTWDRGDGYTF. The CDR3 DNA reads TGTGCCAGCTCACCAACGTGGGACAGGGGTGATGGCTACACCTTC.

The table lists this clonotype with many counts. The chain joins TRBV12-3 or TRBV12-4 to TRBJ2-7, with 9 nucleotides matching TRBD2. Unmatched junction bases numbered 13, after V lost 2 bases and J lost 5 bases. The CDR3 extends over 17 amino acids. The CDR3 here is CASSLPPWGSGRDEQYF. The CDR3 nucleotides are TGTGCCAGCAGTTTACCCCCTTGGGGTAGCGGGAGAGACGAGCAGTACTTC.

This clonotype was detected many times. The gene calls are TRBV27 and TRBJ2-2; perhaps D is TRBD1 or TRBD2 (5 bases each). This CDR3 has 15 residues. V lost 5 bases and J lost 1, with 11 bases in between. Germline V CDR1 and CDR2: MNHEY, SMNVEV (reference sequence). The CDR3 nucleotides read TGTGCCAGCAGTATTGGGGGAAGGAACACCGGGGAGCTGTTTTTT. Its translation: CASSIGGRNTGELFF.

This clonotype was detected a few times. This chain links TRBV7-2 with TRBJ2-1; TRBD2 matches at 10 bases. The CDR3 has 19 residues. Germline CDR1 is SGHTA and CDR2 is FQGNSA. The V gene end was trimmed by 5 bases and the J gene end by 6 bases; junction bases not matched to a gene: 19. The CDR3 protein is CASSNRTSGSQKIFNEQFF. For the CDR3, the DNA is TGTGCCAGCAGCAACAGGACTAGCGGATCTCAGAAAATCTTCAATGAGCAGTTCTTC.